This passage covers 11 T cell receptor beta chains from one sample sequenced in a study of T cell responses to AZD1222 COVID-19 vaccine. TCRdb's copy holds only in-frame clones and misses some; the assay was immunoSEQ multiplex PCR. This table holds 75,000 to 85,000 clones, 90% found once. The sequences come from peripheral blood, collected 28 days after the second AZD1222 dose. The receptors were sampled from an adult who received the AZD1222 COVID-19 vaccine.

This chain joins TRBV7-9 and TRBJ2-1, with 9 bases lining up with TRBD1. The CDR3 extends over 15 amino acids. Germline V lookup: CDR1 SEHNR, CDR2 FQNEAQ (reference sequence). V shed 7 bases, J shed 5 bases, and the junction held 9 bases outside the gene matches. CDR3 bases: TGTGCCAGCACCACCGGGACAGGGCTCCACAATGAGCAGTTCTTC. Its translation: CASTTGTGLHNEQFF.

CDR3: CASTGGNQPQHF. The CDR3 coding sequence is TGTGCCAGTACGGGGGGGAATCAGCCCCAGCATTTT. The chain is built from TRBV19 and TRBJ1-5, with a possible D match to TRBD1 (5 bases). V was trimmed by 7 bases and J by 4 bases, leaving 8 bases between them. CDR3 size: 12 residues. The germline V gene has CDR1 LNHDA and CDR2 SQIVND (reference sequence). The variable domain in full, with the rest retrieved from reference TRBV19 and TRBJ1-5, is DGGITQSPKYLFRKEGQNVTLSCEQNLNHDAMYWYRQDPGQGLRLIYYSQIVNDFQKGDIAEGYSVSREKKESFPLTVTSAQKNPTAFYLCASTGGNQPQHFGDGTRLSIL.

This chain uses TRBV18 with TRBJ1-5; possible D gene TRBD1, 6 bases. The CDR3 is 15 residues long. Trimming removed 3 bases from V and 2 bases from J, with 11 bases in between. Germline V gives CDR1 KGHSH, CDR2 LQKENI. The CDR3 spells CASSPRGHGNQPQHF. The DNA for the CDR3 is TGTGCCAGCTCACCCCGGGGGCATGGCAATCAGCCCCAGCATTTT.

The rearrangement uses TRBV19 and TRBJ1-6; 7 bases are a match to TRBD1. This CDR3 comprises 17 residues. Germline trimming cut 3 bases from V and 7 bases from J; bases unmatched to any gene: 12. CDR1 is LNHDA and CDR2 is SQIVND in the germline V gene (reference sequence). The CDR3 bases are TGTGCCAGTAGTATGATTACGGACAGGATCTTAAATTCACCCCTCCACTTT. Protein: CASSMITDRILNSPLHF.

This sequence joins TRBV19 and TRBJ1-2; D possibly corresponds to TRBD1 (5 bases). This CDR3 comprises 15 residues. Germline lookup yields CDR1 LNHDA and CDR2 SQIVND (reference sequence). V was trimmed by 3 bases and J by 0 bases, leaving 11 bases between them. CDR3 nucleotide sequence: TGTGCCAGTAGTATGGGACCGGGCCCTAACTATGGCTACACCTTC. It translates to CASSMGPGPNYGYTF.

J is TRBJ1-3 and V is TRBV28, with a weak D call TRBD1 (5 bases). The CDR3 is 16 amino acids. Trimming pared 2 bases from V and 4 bases from J, leaving 15 bases between. Germline-derived CDR1 and CDR2 are MDHEN and SYDVKM. The CDR3 nucleotides read TGTGCCAGCAGTTTACAGGGCAACCTTCAAGGAAACACCATATATTTT. Residues: CASSLQGNLQGNTIYF.

The chain recombines TRBV6-5 with TRBJ1-5; D may be TRBD1 (6 bases). The CDR3 spans 12 residues. Germline assignment: CDR1 MNHEY and CDR2 SVGAGI. V was shortened by 7 bases and J by 5 bases, with 9 bases between the two germline ends. CDR3 protein: CASKRQDQPQHF. For the CDR3, the DNA is TGTGCCAGCAAGAGACAGGATCAGCCCCAGCATTTT.

V usage is TRBV28 and J usage is TRBJ2-2, with D tentatively TRBD1 or TRBD2 (6 bases each). Germline V gives CDR1 MDHEN, CDR2 SYDVKM. The CDR3 consists of 17 residues. V was clipped by 3 bases and J by 1 base, with 15 bases between them. CDR3: CASSFRRGTLNTGELFF. The DNA for the CDR3 is TGTGCCAGCAGTTTTCGGAGGGGGACACTGAACACCGGGGAGCTGTTTTTT.

J is TRBJ1-4 and V is TRBV2, with D uncertain. The germline V and J ends were trimmed by 6 bases and 3 bases, with 2 bases remaining between them. The CDR3 has 11 amino acids. Looked up from germline, CDR1 is SNHLY and CDR2 is FYNNEI. CDR3 sequence reads: CASRSNEKLFF. CDR3 bases: TGTGCCAGCAGATCTAATGAAAAACTGTTTTTT.

This rearrangement joins TRBV24-1 to TRBJ2-7; 8 positions agree with TRBD1. This CDR3 contains 13 residues. Germline trimming cut 5 bases from V and 5 bases from J; bases unmatched to any gene: 4. Germline values: CDR1 KGHDR, CDR2 SFDVKD. In DNA, the CDR3 is TGTGCCACCAGTGTCACAGGGGGGCACGAGCAGTACTTC. Its translation is CATSVTGGHEQYF.

This chain joins TRBV5-1 and TRBJ2-7; possible D gene TRBD1, 5 bases. There are 14 residues in the CDR3. V gave up 1 base and J gave up 1 base, with 9 bases separating them. Germline V CDR1 and CDR2: SGHRS, YFSETQ. CDR3 nucleotides: TGCGCCAGCAGCTTGAGACAGCTATCCTACGAGCAGTACTTC. The encoded protein is CASSLRQLSYEQYF.